This TCR beta chain stems from a study of shared clonotypes between healthy human individuals. Overall study findings and caveats: In the sorted subsets, rarefaction showed sequencing was incomplete despite large depth. Investigators collected only blood, and repertoires in tissues likely differ.

The CDR3 consists of 13 residues. CDR1 SGHTA and CDR2 FQGTGA come from the germline V gene. V was trimmed by 3 bases and J by 6 bases, leaving 6 bases between them. As regards this clone: The antigen is not known.

There were only Caucasian adults among the donors, and all lived in Nashville, Tennessee. Sorted-subset replicate PCRs used about 180 ng DNA, around 27,000 T cell genomes. Produced via immunoSEQ multiplex PCR; TCRdb's table is partial and in-frame only. The data show around 2,000,000 clones, with around 95% seen just once and 0.13% held by the top ten. Sequences were obtained from naive CD4+ T cells sorted from blood. The subset here: CD45RA+ positively selected. The clonotype originates from a man aged 18 to 30 in good health. The J gene is TRBJ1-6, the V gene TRBV7-3; unclear D gene. The CDR3 loop reads CASSFSFNSPLHF. In nucleotides, the CDR3 is TGTGCCAGCAGCTTTTCTTTTAATTCACCCCTCCACTTT.